The 6 T cell receptor beta chains reported below all come from one sample, sequenced in a study of patients and donors after allogeneic stem cell transplantation. Each CDR3 protein is one row after TCRdb ran MiXCR on the RT-PCR reads. The sample gives roughly 200,000 distinct CDR3 sequences, approximately 41% of which show up once; 33% is in the top ten. The sequenced sample consisted of blood, either unsorted or a sorted T cell fraction (not recorded which). All receptors come from a human donor who was either an allogeneic HSCT recipient or a stem cell or donor lymphocyte infusion donor (not recorded which). It is not recorded whose cells these are; they may come from a transplant donor.

V usage is TRBV7-2 and J usage is TRBJ1-4, with TRBD1 as a possible D gene (5 bases). Trimming pared 5 bases from V and 6 bases from J, leaving 16 bases between. Germline values: CDR1 SGHTA, CDR2 FQGNSA. The CDR3 contains 15 residues. The CDR3 nucleotides are TGTGCCAGCAGCCCCCGTCAGGGTGGTGATGAAAAACTGTTTTTT. It codes for CASSPRQGGDEKLFF.

This chain joins TRBV12-3 or TRBV12-4 and TRBJ2-3; a possible D gene is TRBD2 (6 bases). This CDR3 spans 16 amino acids. Trimming took off 3 bases at V and 5 bases at J, with 18 bases between the two ends. The CDR3 nucleotides read TGTGCCAGCAGTTTCACGAGGCCGGCCGGGGGAGATACGCAGTATTTT. It specifies CASSFTRPAGGDTQYF.

The chain employs TRBV3-1 and TRBJ2-1; D perhaps matches TRBD2 (5 bases). Germline CDR1 LGHDT, CDR2 YNNKEL (reference sequence). With 0 bases removed from V and 4 bases from J, the gap between germline ends came to 10 bases. This CDR3 spans 15 amino acids. CDR3 in DNA: TGTGCCAGCAGCCAAGAAAGCGGACCTTACAATGAGCAGTTCTTC. Its protein product is CASSQESGPYNEQFF.

This clonotype was observed a handful of times. The CDR3 coding sequence is TGTGCCAGCAGCTTAGAAGGCGGGTCTGTTAACACTGAAGCTTTCTTT. Encoded protein: CASSLEGGSVNTEAFF. V gene TRBV7-6 combines with J gene TRBJ1-1; the D is unclear. The CDR3 totals 16 residues. Between the trimmed V and J ends, which lost 1 base and 2 bases, there was a span of 14 bases. CDR1 is SGHVS, CDR2 FNYEAQ, per germline.

The sample holds a few counts of this clonotype. This CDR3 reads CASSPSTSGSSYEQYF. DNA for the CDR3: TGTGCCAGCAGCCCTTCGACTAGCGGAAGCTCCTACGAGCAGTACTTC. The chain uses TRBV4-2 and TRBJ2-7; 9 nucleotides line up with TRBD2. In germline, CDR1 is LGHNA, CDR2 YNFKEQ. J gave up 0 bases and V 4 bases, and 7 bases lay outside the gene matches. There are 16 residues in the CDR3.

This clonotype has just a few counts. The chain combines TRBV28 with TRBJ2-7; TRBD2 matches at 7 bases. This CDR3 spans 15 amino acids. Germline V lookup: CDR1 MDHEN, CDR2 SYDVKM. V gave up 5 bases and J gave up 4 bases; unmatched junction bases: 11. The CDR3 DNA reads TGTGCCAGCAGTCCCCCAACCACGGGGGGTTACGAGCAGTACTTC. It yields the protein CASSPPTTGGYEQYF. The full variable domain, in which reference TRBV28 and TRBJ2-7 provide the parts outside the CDR3, is DVKVTQSSRYLVKRTGEKVFLECVQDMDHENMFWYRQDPGLGLRLIYFSYDVKMKEKGDIPEGYSVSREKKERFSLILESASTNQTSMYLCASSPPTTGGYEQYFGPGTRLTVT.